This entry lists 4 T cell receptor beta chains sequenced from one sample in a study of blood T cell repertoires in COVID-19. Libraries were prepared by immunoSEQ multiplex PCR; TCRdb keeps only in-frame clonotypes and omits some of them. This sample carries around 250,000 clones, 84% of them seen once, and the ten largest clones take around 3.6%. Sequencing was done on a sample of PBMCs or T cells enriched from blood (not recorded which). Receptors originate from a man aged 50 to 59 who had recovered from COVID-19.

The chain has TRBV16 and TRBJ2-1; D is uncertain. Trimming left V 2 bases short and J 0 bases short, with 8 bases between. Germline V gene data show CDR1 as KGHSY and CDR2 as FQNENV. CDR3 length equals 15 residues. As DNA, the CDR3 is TGTGCCAGCAGCCAAGCGGTAAGCTCCTACAATGAGCAGTTCTTC. Translated, it gives CASSQAVSSYNEQFF.

The chain recombines TRBV3-1 (or the pseudogene TRBV3-2) with TRBJ1-1; tentative D call: TRBD1 (5 bases). The CDR3 is 14 amino acids. The germline CDR1 and CDR2 sequences are LGHDT and YNNKEL (reference sequence). V was trimmed by 0 bases and J by 1 base, leaving 6 bases between them. The CDR3 loop is CASSQEQENTEAFF. CDR3 nucleotides: TGTGCCAGCAGCCAAGAACAGGAGAACACTGAAGCTTTCTTT.

The chain couples TRBV5-1 to TRBJ2-2; 9 nucleotides line up with TRBD2. Germline V gene sequence: CDR1 SGHRS, CDR2 YFSETQ. V was clipped by 0 bases and J by 6 bases; unmatched bases: 3. The CDR3 has 15 amino acids. The chain's CDR3 is CASSLDSGRSGELFF. In nucleotides, the CDR3 is TGCGCCAGCAGCTTGGATAGCGGGAGATCCGGGGAGCTGTTTTTT.

The chain uses TRBV12-3 or TRBV12-4 and TRBJ1-6; 8 bases map to TRBD1. The CDR3 sequence is 13 residues long. V lost 2 bases and J lost 9; bases outside the gene matches: 0. The CDR3 is CASSLQGASPLHF. The CDR3 region has the DNA TGTGCCAGCAGTTTACAGGGGGCTTCACCCCTCCACTTT.